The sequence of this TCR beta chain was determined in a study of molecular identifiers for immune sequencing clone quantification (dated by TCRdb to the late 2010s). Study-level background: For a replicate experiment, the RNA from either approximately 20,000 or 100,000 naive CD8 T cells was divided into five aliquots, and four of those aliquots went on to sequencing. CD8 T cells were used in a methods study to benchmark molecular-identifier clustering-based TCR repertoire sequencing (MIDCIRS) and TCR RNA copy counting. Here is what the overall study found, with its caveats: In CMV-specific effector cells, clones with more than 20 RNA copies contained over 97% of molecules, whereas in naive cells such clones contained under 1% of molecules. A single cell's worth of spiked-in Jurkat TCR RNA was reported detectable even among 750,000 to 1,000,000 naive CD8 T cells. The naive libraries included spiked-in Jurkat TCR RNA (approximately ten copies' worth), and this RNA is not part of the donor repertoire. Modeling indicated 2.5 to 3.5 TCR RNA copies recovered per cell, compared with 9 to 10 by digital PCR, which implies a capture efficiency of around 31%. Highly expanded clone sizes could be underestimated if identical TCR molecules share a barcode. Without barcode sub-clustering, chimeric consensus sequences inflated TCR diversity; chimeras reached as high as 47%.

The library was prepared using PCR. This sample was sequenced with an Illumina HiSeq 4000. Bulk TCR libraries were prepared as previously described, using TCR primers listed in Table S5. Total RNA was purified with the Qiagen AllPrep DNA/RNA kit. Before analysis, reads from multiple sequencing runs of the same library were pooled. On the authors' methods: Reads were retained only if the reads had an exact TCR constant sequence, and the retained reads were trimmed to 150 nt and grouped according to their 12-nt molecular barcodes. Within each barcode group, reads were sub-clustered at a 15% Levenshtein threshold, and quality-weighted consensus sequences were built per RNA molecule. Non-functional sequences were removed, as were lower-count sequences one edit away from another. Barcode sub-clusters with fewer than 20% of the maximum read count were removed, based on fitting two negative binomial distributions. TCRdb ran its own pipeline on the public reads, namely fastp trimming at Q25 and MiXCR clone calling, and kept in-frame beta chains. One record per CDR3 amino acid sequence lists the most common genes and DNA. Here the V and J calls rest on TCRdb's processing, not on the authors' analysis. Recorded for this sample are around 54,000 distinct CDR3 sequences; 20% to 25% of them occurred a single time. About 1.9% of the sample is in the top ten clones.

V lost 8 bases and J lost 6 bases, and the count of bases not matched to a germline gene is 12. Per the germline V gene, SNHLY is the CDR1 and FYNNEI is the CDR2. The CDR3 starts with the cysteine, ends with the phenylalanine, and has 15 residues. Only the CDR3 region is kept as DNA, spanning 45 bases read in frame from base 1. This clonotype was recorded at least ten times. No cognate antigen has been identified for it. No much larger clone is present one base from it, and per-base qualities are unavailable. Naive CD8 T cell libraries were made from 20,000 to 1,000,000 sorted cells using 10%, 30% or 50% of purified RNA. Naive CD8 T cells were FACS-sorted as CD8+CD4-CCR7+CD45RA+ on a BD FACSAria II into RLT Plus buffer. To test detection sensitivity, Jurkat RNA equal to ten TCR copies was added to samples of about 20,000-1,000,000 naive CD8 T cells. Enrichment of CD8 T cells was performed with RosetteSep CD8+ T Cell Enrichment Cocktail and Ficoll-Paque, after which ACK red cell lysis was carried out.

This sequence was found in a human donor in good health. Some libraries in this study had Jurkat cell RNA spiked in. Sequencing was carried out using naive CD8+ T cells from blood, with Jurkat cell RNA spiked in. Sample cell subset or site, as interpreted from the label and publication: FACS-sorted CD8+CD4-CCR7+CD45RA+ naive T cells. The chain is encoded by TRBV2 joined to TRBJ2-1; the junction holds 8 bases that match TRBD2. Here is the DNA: TGTGCCAGCTCATCGCTAGGGGGGACTAGCAATGAGCAGTTCTTC. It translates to CASSSLGGTSNEQFF.